This TCR beta chain was recorded in a study of CXCR3-negative and CXCR3-positive naive CD8 T cells. Study-level information: Across all libraries, TRB reads numbered about 135 million, with about 1.5 +/- 0.3 million in each library.

The CDR3 totals 14 residues. CDR1 is DFQATT, CDR2 SNEGSKA, per germline (reference sequence). Findings of the study overall: Because surface CD5 did not distinguish the naive subsets, TCR strength was inferred from TRB CDR3 properties. For memory CD8+ cells diversity was much lower, but both naive subsets had comparably high diversity.

Worth noting for this clonotype: What it binds is not known.

Preparation of TRB cDNA libraries relied on 5' RACE carrying UMI labels. TCRdb reworked the 5' RACE reads into one entry per CDR3 protein, no DNA. This specimen shows tens of thousands of distinct CDR3 sequences; the ten leading clones hold approximately 15%. The study sorted every CD8+ T cell subset in triplicate at 250,000 to 300,000 cells each. V gene TRBV20-1 combines with J gene TRBJ2-5. The TCR sequence derives from a human donor in good health. Some clones in this sample may be carry-over from other donors' samples. Sequenced material: memory CD8+ T cells from blood. CDR3 residues: CSARPDWAQETQYF.